The rows below give T cell receptor beta chains drawn from one sample of a study of blood T cell repertoires in COVID-19. Clones were sequenced by immunoSEQ multiplex PCR, and TCRdb holds only the in-frame ones, with some missing. The data show some 45,000 clones, with approximately 86% seen just once and approximately 15% held by the top ten. Sequencing was carried out using peripheral blood. The receptors come from a man in his sixties with active COVID-19. CDR3s include the opening cysteine and the closing phenylalanine or tryptophan. A D gene is named only where the DNA matches it firmly. Where a row states a size, it is once, few, many or the class of an expanded clone; other rows omit it.

j_gene | v_gene | abundance | d_gene | CDR3aa | CDR3nt
TRBJ2-7 | TRBV5-5 | few | . | CASRNSGEQYF | TGTGCCAGCCGAAATTCGGGGGAGCAGTACTTC
TRBJ2-2 | TRBV5-1 | . | . | CASSLVAGSVTGELFF | TGCGCCAGCAGCTTGGTGGCGGGATCTGTCACCGGGGAGCTGTTTTTT
TRBJ2-7 | TRBV19 | . | . | CASSIAGPEISYEQYF | TGTGCCAGTAGTATAGCAGGCCCTGAAATTTCCTACGAGCAGTACTTC
TRBJ2-7 | TRBV28 | . | . | CASSLPPTYEQYF | TGTGCCAGCAGTTTACCTCCTACCTACGAGCAGTACTTC
TRBJ2-7 | TRBV7-9 | . | TRBD2 | CASSSGLAGVSYEQYF | TGTGCCAGCAGCTCGGGACTAGCGGGGGTCTCCTACGAGCAGTACTTC
TRBJ1-5 | TRBV5-5 | few | . | CASSLGQPRPNQPQHF | TGTGCCAGCAGCTTGGGACAGCCTAGACCCAATCAGCCCCAGCATTTT
TRBJ2-5 | TRBV12-3/TRBV12-4 | . | . | CASSNQETQYF | TGTGCCAGCAGCAATCAAGAGACCCAGTACTTC
TRBJ1-6 | TRBV19 | once | . | CASSSPVAPLHF | TGTGCCAGTAGCTCCCCGGTAGCACCCCTCCACTTT
TRBJ1-1 | TRBV28 | . | . | CASSFNLAVNTEAFF | TGTGCCAGCAGTTTCAATTTGGCGGTGAACACTGAAGCTTTCTTT
TRBJ1-5 | TRBV19 | . | TRBD1 | CAGSGQMNQPQHF | TGTGCCGGGTCGGGACAGATGAATCAGCCCCAGCATTTT
TRBJ2-4 | TRBV7-9 | . | TRBD2 | CASSRTSGGNIQYF | TGTGCCAGCAGCAGGACTAGCGGGGGAAACATTCAGTACTTC
TRBJ2-4 | TRBV27 | . | . | CASSFGGVGNIQYF | TGTGCCAGCAGTTTCGGGGGAGTGGGGAACATTCAGTACTTC
TRBJ2-2 | TRBV28 | . | . | CACRGDNAGELFF | TGTGCCTGTAGAGGGGACAACGCCGGGGAGCTGTTTTTT
TRBJ1-5 | TRBV4-1 | . | . | CASSQVGTGGNQPQHF | TGCGCCAGCAGCCAGGTGGGGACCGGAGGGAATCAGCCCCAGCATTTT
TRBJ1-2 | TRBV4-1 | . | . | CASSPVGLRGYTF | TGCGCCAGCAGCCCGGTGGGGCTGCGGGGCTACACCTTC
TRBJ2-2 | TRBV28 | . | . | CASSSGVNTGELFF | TGTGCCAGCAGTTCGGGAGTAAACACCGGGGAGCTGTTTTTT
TRBJ1-1 | TRBV19 | . | . | CASSKGGLQAFF | TGTGCCAGTAGTAAAGGAGGACTTCAAGCTTTCTTT
TRBJ2-3 | TRBV29-1 | . | . | CSVRMGARDTQYF | TGCAGCGTTAGGATGGGGGCGAGAGATACGCAGTATTTT
TRBJ1-5 | TRBV24-1 | . | TRBD1 | CATSDRANNQPQHF | TGTGCCACATCCGACAGGGCTAACAATCAGCCCCAGCATTTT
TRBJ1-2 | TRBV28 | . | TRBD1 | CASSLFPGQGDGYTF | TGTGCCAGCAGTTTATTCCCTGGACAGGGCGATGGCTACACCTTC
TRBJ1-3 | TRBV2 | . | . | CASSEELGGSSGNTIYF | TGTGCCAGCAGTGAAGAGTTGGGGGGGAGCTCTGGAAATACCATATATTTT
TRBJ2-7 | TRBV5-6 | . | TRBD1 | CASSLATGANYEQYF | TGTGCCAGCAGCTTGGCGACAGGGGCGAACTACGAGCAGTACTTC
TRBJ1-1 | TRBV7-9 | . | . | CASSPTPNTEAFF | TGTGCCAGCAGCCCAACACCGAACACTGAAGCTTTCTTT
TRBJ2-5 | TRBV7-2 | . | . | CASSLADGRVLQETQYF | TGTGCCAGCAGCTTAGCGGATGGGCGCGTCCTACAAGAGACCCAGTACTTC
TRBJ2-7 | TRBV28 | . | TRBD2 | CASSNSGGIYEQYF | TGTGCCAGCAGCAATAGCGGGGGGATCTACGAGCAGTACTTC
TRBJ1-4 | TRBV9 | . | . | CASSVEEGRKLFF | TGTGCCAGCAGCGTAGAAGAGGGGAGGAAACTGTTTTTT
TRBJ1-5 | TRBV7-8 | . | TRBD1 | CASSQRDRHDQPQHF | TGTGCCAGCAGCCAGCGGGACAGGCACGATCAGCCCCAGCATTTT
TRBJ1-1 | TRBV28 | . | . | CASSLPLRGLNTEAFF | TGTGCCAGCAGTTTACCCCTCAGGGGCCTGAACACTGAAGCTTTCTTT
TRBJ2-5 | TRBV7-9 | once | TRBD1 | CASSIPGQGQETQYF | TGTGCCAGCAGCATCCCGGGACAGGGTCAAGAGACCCAGTACTTC
TRBJ2-2 | TRBV7-8 | . | . | CASSLVGQGGGELFF | TGTGCCAGCAGCTTAGTCGGGCAGGGCGGCGGGGAGCTGTTTTTT
TRBJ1-4 | TRBV7-9 | . | TRBD1 | CASSLSTTGADEKLFF | TGTGCCAGCAGCTTATCTACAACAGGGGCAGATGAAAAACTGTTTTTT
TRBJ2-1 | TRBV6-1 | . | TRBD1 | CASSETGGADEQFF | TGTGCCAGCAGTGAGACAGGGGGTGCCGATGAGCAGTTCTTC
TRBJ1-5 | TRBV10-3 | . | TRBD1 | CAIRDRLSNQPQHF | TGTGCCATCAGGGACAGGCTCTCCAATCAGCCCCAGCATTTT
TRBJ1-5 | TRBV6-4 | . | TRBD1 | CASSESGGQPQHF | TGTGCCAGCAGTGAATCAGGGGGACAGCCCCAGCATTTT
TRBJ1-2 | TRBV6-5 | . | TRBD1 | CASSPDRDNYGYTF | TGTGCCAGCAGTCCCGACAGGGATAACTATGGCTACACCTTC
TRBJ2-5 | TRBV5-6 | . | . | CASAGGQVQETQYF | TGTGCCAGTGCCGGTGGACAAGTACAAGAGACCCAGTACTTC
TRBJ1-4 | TRBV25-1 | . | TRBD1 | CASSGRTGGNEKLFF | TGTGCCAGCAGTGGTCGGACAGGGGGTAATGAAAAACTGTTTTTT
TRBJ2-2 | TRBV2 | . | . | CASSTLAIGELFF | TGTGCCAGCAGTACCCTAGCAATCGGGGAGCTGTTTTTT
TRBJ2-4 | TRBV28 | once | . | CATKAGAKNIQYF | TGTGCCACGAAGGCAGGGGCCAAAAACATTCAGTACTTC
TRBJ1-6 | TRBV7-3 | . | TRBD1 | CASSLTSWTGTDSPLHF | TGTGCCAGCAGCTTAACCTCCTGGACAGGGACTGATTCACCCCTCCACTTT